This TCR beta chain was identified during a study of blood T cell repertoires in COVID-19. Study at large: Samples came from the United States, Italy and Spain, spanning acute and convalescent COVID-19.

Using immunoSEQ multiplex PCR, the repertoire was profiled, and TCRdb retains in-frame clones only, with some absent. The sample contains about 160,000 clones, 82% of which appear only once. CDR3 size: 12 residues. V lost 5 bases, J lost 6 bases, and 12 bases lay in between. The germline CDR1 and CDR2 sequences are SQVTM and ANQGSEA. This clone was observed a handful of times. The J gene is TRBJ2-3, the V gene TRBV29-1; D remains unclear. The sample consisted of peripheral blood. The sequence came from a woman aged 80 or over with active or convalescent COVID-19. The CDR3 sequence is CSVSPYADTQYF. For the CDR3, the DNA is TGCAGCGTTTCCCCTTATGCGGATACGCAGTATTTT.